The rows below give T cell receptor beta chains drawn from one sample of a study of regulatory T cells in long-lasting Graves disease. TCRdb reprocessed the multiplex PCR reads with MiXCR, giving one entry per CDR3 protein. The table lists about 330,000 distinct CDR3 sequences, about a sixth of them singletons, with about 19% in the top ten. These same records also appear under a second study, on T cells in Graves' hyperthyroidism and ophthalmopathy.

Here the sequenced sample was peripheral blood mononuclear cells (PBMCs), taken at new diagnosis, from a patient treated with antithyroid drugs. The receptors were sampled from a young woman with Graves disease. CDR3s include the opening cysteine and the closing phenylalanine or tryptophan. Fields, in order: V gene, J gene, clone size, D gene, CDR3 DNA, CDR3 protein. The D gene is left open where the match is weak. Only some rows state a clone size, as once, few, many or a class for expanded clones.

V: TRBV4-1
J: TRBJ1-2
size: NA
D: NA
DNA: TGCGCCAGCAGCCAGGTAGACAGAAACTATGGCTACACCTTC
CDR3: CASSQVDRNYGYTF

V: TRBV20-1
J: TRBJ2-1
size: NA
D: TRBD2
DNA: TGCAGTGCTAGTACGGGGGGGCGGTACAATGAGCAGTTCTTC
CDR3: CSASTGGRYNEQFF

V: TRBV28
J: TRBJ2-1
size: many
D: TRBD2
DNA: TGTGCCAGCAGTTTGTTGACTAGCGGGAGAAAATACAATGAGCAGTTCTTC
CDR3: CASSLLTSGRKYNEQFF

V: TRBV12-3/TRBV12-4
J: TRBJ1-1
size: many
D: NA
DNA: TGTGCCAGCAGTATTGGACAAGCTGAAGCTTTCTTT
CDR3: CASSIGQAEAFF

V: TRBV12-3/TRBV12-4
J: TRBJ1-6
size: few
D: TRBD1
DNA: TGTGCCAGCAGTTCCGGGACAGACAATTCACCCCTCCACTTT
CDR3: CASSSGTDNSPLHF

V: TRBV9
J: TRBJ1-1
size: few
D: TRBD1
DNA: TGTGCCAGCAGCGCGACAGGGGGAGACACTGAAGCTTTCTTT
CDR3: CASSATGGDTEAFF

V: TRBV5-6
J: TRBJ2-7
size: many
D: NA
DNA: TGTGCCAGCAGCCCGTGGGGCCCCGGCGGGACCTACGAGCAGTACTTC
CDR3: CASSPWGPGGTYEQYF

V: TRBV2
J: TRBJ2-2
size: many
D: TRBD2
DNA: TGTGCCAGCAGCCCCCCGGGACTAGCGGGAGGAAGCGGGGAGCTGTTTTTT
CDR3: CASSPPGLAGGSGELFF

V: TRBV19
J: TRBJ1-1
size: NA
D: NA
DNA: TGTGCCAGTAGTCGCTCGACAGTAATGAACACTGAAGCTTTCTTT
CDR3: CASSRSTVMNTEAFF

V: TRBV9
J: TRBJ1-4
size: few
D: TRBD1
DNA: TGTGCCAGCAGCGTACAGGGGGCAACTAATGAAAAACTGTTTTTT
CDR3: CASSVQGATNEKLFF

V: TRBV5-4
J: TRBJ2-7
size: many
D: TRBD2
DNA: TGTGCCAGCAGCTCAGGCGGGGGGATCAGCTCCTACGAGCAGTACTTC
CDR3: CASSSGGGISSYEQYF

V: TRBV7-3
J: TRBJ2-3
size: many
D: NA
DNA: TGTGCCAGCAGCCCAACCAATGTAGGTGATACGCAGTATTTT
CDR3: CASSPTNVGDTQYF

V: TRBV12-3/TRBV12-4
J: TRBJ1-5
size: few
D: TRBD1
DNA: TGTGCCAGCAGCCGACTACGCACAGGGGTTAGCAATCAGCCCCAGCATTTT
CDR3: CASSRLRTGVSNQPQHF

V: TRBV27
J: TRBJ1-1
size: few
D: TRBD1
DNA: TGTGCCAGCAGTTCCCAGGGGGCGCGGCGGACTGAAGCTTTCTTT
CDR3: CASSSQGARRTEAFF

V: TRBV7-8
J: TRBJ2-7
size: many
D: TRBD1
DNA: TGTGCCAGCAGCTCCCCAGACAGGGGTAGGGGAGAGCAGTACTTC
CDR3: CASSSPDRGRGEQYF

V: TRBV20-1
J: TRBJ1-1
size: many
D: TRBD1
DNA: TGCAGTCCCGACCTCACAGGGGACGGGGTAGAAGCTTTCTTT
CDR3: CSPDLTGDGVEAFF

V: TRBV13
J: TRBJ1-1
size: many
D: TRBD1
DNA: TGTGCCAACGGGGACAGAAACACTGAAGCTTTCTTT
CDR3: CANGDRNTEAFF

V: TRBV5-1
J: TRBJ2-1
size: NA
D: TRBD1
DNA: TGCGCCAGCAGCGGGGTTAGACAGGGATTCAATGAGCAGTTCTTC
CDR3: CASSGVRQGFNEQFF

V: TRBV12-3/TRBV12-4
J: TRBJ2-2
size: many
D: TRBD1
DNA: TGTGCCAGCAGGTTCGACGGGACAGCGAACACCGGGGAGCTGTTTTTT
CDR3: CASRFDGTANTGELFF

V: TRBV6-1
J: TRBJ2-5
size: NA
D: TRBD1
DNA: TGTGCCAGCAGTGGACAGGGTGGACCAGAGACCCAGTACTTC
CDR3: CASSGQGGPETQYF

V: TRBV7-2
J: TRBJ2-7
size: NA
D: TRBD2
DNA: TGTGCCAGCAGCCCCCAAGCGGGGGGGAGCTCCTACGAGCAGTACTTC
CDR3: CASSPQAGGSSYEQYF

V: TRBV18
J: TRBJ2-7
size: NA
D: NA
DNA: TGTGCCAGCTCACCAAATAACATGGGTGAGCAGTACTTC
CDR3: CASSPNNMGEQYF

V: TRBV19
J: TRBJ1-1
size: few
D: TRBD1
DNA: TGTGCCAGTAGTATAGGTGGAGGGGGCTCGAGCACTGAAGCTTTCTTT
CDR3: CASSIGGGGSSTEAFF

V: TRBV20-1
J: TRBJ2-2
size: many
D: NA
DNA: TGCAGTGCTAGAGACAATGTCCCCCCTACGGGAGACCCCATCGGGGAGCTGTTTTTT
CDR3: CSARDNVPPTGDPIGELFF

V: TRBV28
J: TRBJ1-2
size: many
D: NA
DNA: TGTGCCAGCACCCAGGTCCCAAACTATGGCTACACCTTC
CDR3: CASTQVPNYGYTF

V: TRBV27
J: TRBJ2-7
size: few
D: NA
DNA: TGTGCCACCTCTCCGACAGGGTGGCGGGAGGTTTCCTACGAGCAGTACTTC
CDR3: CATSPTGWREVSYEQYF

V: TRBV2
J: TRBJ2-7
size: many
D: NA
DNA: TGTGCCAACTTGGACAGATCAACCTACGAGCAGTACTTC
CDR3: CANLDRSTYEQYF

V: TRBV18
J: TRBJ2-7
size: many
D: NA
DNA: TGTGCCAGCTCACCGGGGCCTGGCGGAACCTACGAGCAGTACTTC
CDR3: CASSPGPGGTYEQYF

V: TRBV12-3/TRBV12-4
J: TRBJ1-5
size: NA
D: NA
DNA: TGTGCCAGCAGTTTGGCGGACAGCAATCAGCCCCAGCATTTT
CDR3: CASSLADSNQPQHF

V: TRBV18
J: TRBJ1-2
size: many
D: TRBD1
DNA: TGTGCCAGCTCACTTGGACAGGGTGGCCTTCGGAATGGCTACACCTTC
CDR3: CASSLGQGGLRNGYTF

V: TRBV7-9
J: TRBJ2-3
size: many
D: NA
DNA: TGTGCCAGCAGTACGGGGACGACAGATACGCAGTATTTT
CDR3: CASSTGTTDTQYF

V: TRBV2
J: TRBJ2-7
size: many
D: TRBD1
DNA: TGTGCCAGCAGTGGGGACAGGGGGTTCTACGAGCAGTACTTC
CDR3: CASSGDRGFYEQYF

V: TRBV29-1
J: TRBJ1-1
size: many
D: TRBD1
DNA: TGCAGCGTTGAAGGGGGTGGGACAGACACTGAAGCTTTCTTT
CDR3: CSVEGGGTDTEAFF

V: TRBV28
J: TRBJ2-7
size: many
D: TRBD1
DNA: TGTGCCAGCAGTTTAGCCGCGACAGGGTCTTGGGAGCAGTACTTC
CDR3: CASSLAATGSWEQYF

V: TRBV24-1
J: TRBJ2-7
size: NA
D: TRBD1
DNA: TGTGCCACCAGTGATTCTCTAGACAGGGGGAGTCGGGAGCAGTACTTC
CDR3: CATSDSLDRGSREQYF

V: TRBV6-1
J: TRBJ1-3
size: many
D: NA
DNA: TGTGCCAGCAGTGAGGGCTTCTCTGGAAACACCATATATTTT
CDR3: CASSEGFSGNTIYF

V: TRBV9
J: TRBJ1-4
size: NA
D: NA
DNA: TGTGCCAGCAGCGTTGGACCAACCAGTGAAAAACTGTTTTTT
CDR3: CASSVGPTSEKLFF

V: TRBV6-1
J: TRBJ2-3
size: many
D: TRBD1
DNA: TGTGCCAGCAGAGGGACAGGGGCAGATACGCAGTATTTT
CDR3: CASRGTGADTQYF

V: TRBV6-1
J: TRBJ2-1
size: many
D: TRBD1
DNA: TGTGCCAGTCGGGTGGGACAGGGGGCGCCTGAGCAGTTCTTC
CDR3: CASRVGQGAPEQFF

V: TRBV18
J: TRBJ2-2
size: many
D: NA
DNA: TGTGCCAGCTCACCAAAACAGGGAGAATCCGGGGAGCTGTTTTTT
CDR3: CASSPKQGESGELFF

V: TRBV12-3/TRBV12-4
J: TRBJ1-2
size: many
D: TRBD1
DNA: TGTGCCAGCAGTCGGACAGGGGGCGGCTATGGCTACACCTTC
CDR3: CASSRTGGGYGYTF

V: TRBV28
J: TRBJ2-7
size: many
D: NA
DNA: TGTGCCAGCAGTTTATTGGCTGGGATTGCCTACGAGCAGTACTTC
CDR3: CASSLLAGIAYEQYF

V: TRBV4-1
J: TRBJ2-1
size: many
D: TRBD2
DNA: TGCGCCAGCAGCCAAGAACGAGCGGGAAGGAATGAGCAGTTCTTC
CDR3: CASSQERAGRNEQFF

V: TRBV5-1
J: TRBJ1-1
size: few
D: TRBD1
DNA: TGCGCCAGCAGGCTGCGAGGACAGGGGGCGTCCGGGGACACTGAAGCTTTCTTT
CDR3: CASRLRGQGASGDTEAFF

V: TRBV4-1
J: TRBJ2-4
size: many
D: NA
DNA: TGCGCCAGCAGCCAAGATGGGGAGTTAGCCAAAAACATTCAGTACTTC
CDR3: CASSQDGELAKNIQYF

V: TRBV4-2
J: TRBJ1-4
size: NA
D: NA
DNA: TGTGCCAGCAGCAAAGATTATGGGACAACTAATGAAAAACTGTTTTTT
CDR3: CASSKDYGTTNEKLFF

V: TRBV6-1
J: TRBJ2-5
size: few
D: TRBD2
DNA: TGTGCCACCCAGCGGGGGCACCAAGAGACCCAGTACTTC
CDR3: CATQRGHQETQYF